Listed below are T cell receptor beta chains from one sample, sequenced in a study of cytomegalovirus exposure and HLA in healthy donors. Assay: immunoSEQ multiplex PCR; the TCRdb copy retains only in-frame clones and omits some. The profile shows about 150,000 clones, 70% to 80% of them singletons. Sequences were obtained from PBMCs. The receptors derive from a middle-aged man in good health and CMV-seropositive. Both conserved end residues are part of each CDR3. The order of the fields is clone size, V gene, J gene, D gene, CDR3 protein, CDR3 DNA. A D gene is named only where the DNA matches it firmly. Part of the rows lack a size; the others show once, few, many or a class for expanded clones.

-	TRBV27	TRBJ2-7	TRBD1	CASGHGQGGEQYF	TGTGCCAGCGGCCACGGACAGGGAGGCGAGCAGTACTTC
-	TRBV28	TRBJ1-4	-	CASSADTRSEKLFF	TGTGCCAGCAGTGCAGACACCCGTAGTGAAAAACTGTTTTTT
-	TRBV30	TRBJ2-2	-	CAWSVFRANTGELFF	TGTGCCTGGAGTGTATTCAGGGCGAACACCGGGGAGCTGTTTTTT
-	TRBV9	TRBJ1-1	-	CASSVATGNTEAFF	TGTGCCAGCAGCGTAGCTACGGGGAACACTGAAGCTTTCTTT
-	TRBV4-2	TRBJ2-7	-	CASSHPGGGGSYEQYF	TGTGCCAGCAGCCACCCCGGAGGGGGAGGGTCCTACGAGCAGTACTTC
-	TRBV27	TRBJ2-7	-	CATRADRPSYEQYF	TGTGCCACACGGGCTGACAGACCCAGCTACGAGCAGTACTTC
-	TRBV15	TRBJ2-4	-	CATSRDETGSAGKNIQYF	TGTGCCACCAGCAGAGATGAGACAGGAAGCGCGGGCAAAAACATTCAGTACTTC
-	TRBV6-5	TRBJ2-7	-	CASSEQGGYEQYF	TGTGCCAGCAGTGAACAGGGCGGCTACGAGCAGTACTTC
-	TRBV7-9	TRBJ2-7	TRBD2	CASSSGLTYEQYF	TGTGCCAGCAGCTCGGGACTAACCTACGAGCAGTACTTC
-	TRBV4-3	TRBJ1-1	-	CASSQEVTAEAFF	TGCGCCAGCAGCCAAGAGGTTACGGCTGAAGCTTTCTTT
-	TRBV12-5	TRBJ2-5	TRBD2	CASGLGGLAGGETQYF	TGTGCTAGTGGTTTGGGTGGACTAGCGGGAGGGGAGACCCAGTACTTC
-	TRBV6-1	TRBJ2-7	-	CASMVEVHPYEQYF	TGTGCCAGCATGGTAGAAGTTCACCCTTACGAGCAGTACTTC
-	TRBV5-4	TRBJ2-1	TRBD2	CASSLALAGLSEQFF	TGTGCCAGCAGCTTGGCACTAGCGGGGTTGAGTGAGCAGTTCTTC
-	TRBV4-2	TRBJ1-1	-	CASSQASEAFF	TGTGCCAGCAGCCAAGCCTCTGAAGCTTTCTTT
-	TRBV2	TRBJ1-2	-	CASGRESTMVGYTF	TGTGCCAGCGGCCGGGAGTCAACTATGGTTGGCTACACCTTC
-	TRBV25-1	TRBJ2-2	TRBD1	CASSEYRGQENTGELFF	TGTGCCAGCAGTGAATATCGGGGACAGGAGAACACCGGGGAGCTGTTTTTT
-	TRBV4-3	TRBJ2-1	TRBD2	CASSQDLEREDNEQFF	TGCGCCAGCAGCCAAGATCTTGAGCGGGAGGACAATGAGCAGTTCTTC
-	TRBV6-5	TRBJ2-7	-	CASSQPGGAIYEQYF	TGTGCCAGCAGCCAACCCGGAGGGGCCATTTACGAGCAGTACTTC
-	TRBV4-1	TRBJ1-2	TRBD1	CASSRLQGASNYGYTF	TGCGCCAGCAGCCGACTACAGGGGGCCTCCAACTATGGCTACACCTTC
-	TRBV6-6	TRBJ1-1	-	CASCGMNTEAFF	TGTGCCAGCTGCGGGATGAACACTGAAGCTTTCTTT
-	TRBV11-2	TRBJ2-1	TRBD2	CASSFSGNIGSYNEQFF	TGTGCCAGCAGCTTTAGCGGGAACATAGGGTCCTACAATGAGCAGTTCTTC
-	TRBV28	TRBJ2-2	TRBD2	CASSALRLRETIGTGELFF	TGTGCCAGCAGCGCCCTAAGGTTGCGGGAGACGATAGGGACCGGGGAGCTGTTTTTT
-	TRBV9	TRBJ2-2	-	CASSVESAGVTGELFF	TGTGCCAGCAGCGTAGAATCGGCGGGTGTCACCGGGGAGCTGTTTTTT
-	TRBV15	TRBJ2-1	-	CATSRALPLRNNEQFF	TGTGCCACCAGCAGAGCGTTACCTCTCAGAAACAATGAGCAGTTCTTC
few	TRBV7-6	TRBJ1-2	TRBD1	CASSLQGDDGYTF	TGTGCCAGCAGCTTACAGGGGGACGATGGCTACACCTTC
-	TRBV7-9	TRBJ2-1	-	CASSLVRGGLGNEQFF	TGTGCCAGCAGCTTAGTACGCGGGGGCCTGGGTAATGAGCAGTTCTTC
-	TRBV28	TRBJ1-1	-	CASGRQIGTEAFF	TGTGCCAGCGGCCGACAGATTGGGACTGAAGCTTTCTTT
once	TRBV6-6	TRBJ1-6	TRBD1	CASNRQGGSPLHF	TGTGCCAGCAACAGACAGGGGGGGTCACCCCTCCACTTT
-	TRBV9	TRBJ1-1	TRBD1	CASSDGQVNTEAFF	TGTGCCAGCAGCGATGGACAGGTTAACACTGAAGCTTTCTTT
-	TRBV28	TRBJ1-4	-	CASRQGREANEKLFF	TGTGCCAGCAGGCAGGGGCGAGAAGCTAATGAAAAACTGTTTTTT
few	TRBV5-1	TRBJ1-4	TRBD1	CASSLERTGKEKLFF	TGCGCCAGCAGCTTGGAGCGGACAGGGAAAGAAAAACTGTTTTTT
few	TRBV9	TRBJ2-1	TRBD2	CASSVAGAYNEQFF	TGTGCCAGCAGCGTGGCGGGAGCGTACAATGAGCAGTTCTTC
-	TRBV5-1	TRBJ2-5	TRBD2	CASSYGTSGRETQYF	TGCGCCAGCAGCTATGGGACTAGCGGACGAGAGACCCAGTACTTC
-	TRBV7-9	TRBJ1-4	-	CASSYRVGATNEKLFF	TGTGCCAGCAGCTACAGGGTAGGCGCAACTAATGAAAAACTGTTTTTT
-	TRBV27	TRBJ2-7	TRBD1	CASSLPGTGPYEQYF	TGTGCCAGCAGTCTTCCCGGGACAGGGCCATACGAGCAGTACTTC